Presented here are 25 T cell receptor beta chains from one specimen sequenced in a study of OX40 agonist ivuxolimab in advanced cancers. Here immunoSEQ multiplex PCR was the method, and the copy in TCRdb shows in-frame clones only, minus some. The profile shows roughly 40,000 clones, over 75% of them singletons. This specimen consisted of CD4+ or CD8+ T cells sorted from blood, obtained in a trial of the OX40 agonist ivuxolimab. All receptors come from an adult with an advanced solid tumor such as melanoma, head and neck, liver or kidney cancer.

The chain employs TRBV13 and TRBJ1-6; a weak D match, TRBD1 (5 bases). Trimming removed 0 bases from V and 10 bases from J, with 13 bases in between. The CDR3 sequence is 15 residues long. Looked up from germline, CDR1 is PRHDT and CDR2 is FYEKMQ (reference sequence). CDR3 bases: TGTGCCAGCAGCTTAGGCGGAGCGGGGGGGTCACCCCTCCACTTT. It yields the protein CASSLGGAGGSPLHF.

By share of the sample, this clone is medium-sized. The V and J genes are TRBV4-2 and TRBJ2-2, with 9 nucleotides matching TRBD2. The CDR3 is 16 amino acids. Germline V lookup: CDR1 LGHNA, CDR2 YNFKEQ. J lost 6 bases, V lost 0 bases, and 5 bases had no gene match. CDR3 DNA sequence: TGTGCCAGCAGCCAAGATAATAGCGGGGGTCCCGGGGAGCTGTTTTTT. This codes for CASSQDNSGGPGELFF.

This clone was recorded only once. The chain carries TRBV5-1 and TRBJ2-7, with D tentatively TRBD1 (7 bases). The CDR3 has 18 amino acids. Per germline, CDR1 SGHRS and CDR2 YFSETQ. Trimming shortened V by 2 bases and J by 2 bases, and 23 bases separated the two germline ends. CDR3: CASSLSVGRQGFTYEQYF. The CDR3 DNA is TGCGCCAGCAGCTTATCTGTCGGGAGACAGGGTTTCACCTACGAGCAGTACTTC.

The rearrangement links TRBV6-1 to TRBJ1-4, with no clear D. V lost 0 bases and J lost 5, with 13 bases in between. In germline, CDR1 is MNHNS, CDR2 SASEGT. The CDR3 loop spans 16 amino acids. In nucleotides, the CDR3 is TGTGCCAGCAGTGAAGCTTTAGGGCAGTTCAATGAAAAACTGTTTTTT. Translation: CASSEALGQFNEKLFF.

This clone has only one observation. The rearrangement links TRBV7-9 to TRBJ2-5; D gene uncertain. This CDR3 contains 14 residues. The germline V gene has CDR1 SEHNR and CDR2 FQNEAQ (reference sequence). V lost 5 bases and J 1 base, leaving 11 bases between the germline ends. CDR3 sequence (DNA): TGTGCCAGCAGCCCCGGGTTCTCCCAAGAGACCCAGTACTTC. Protein product: CASSPGFSQETQYF.

The chain links TRBV7-9 to TRBJ2-5; D unresolved. Germline V gene lookup returns CDR1 SEHNR and CDR2 FQNEAQ (reference sequence). The CDR3 consists of 13 residues. With 5 bases removed from V and 3 bases from J, the gap between germline ends came to 10 bases. The CDR3 DNA sequence: TGTGCCAGCAGCCCGGCCCTGGAAGAGACCCAGTACTTC. It codes for CASSPALEETQYF. The full variable domain, in which reference TRBV7-9 and TRBJ2-5 provide the parts outside the CDR3, is DTGVSQNPRHKITKRGQNVTFRCDPISEHNRLYWYRQTLGQGPEFLTYFQNEAQLEKSRLLSDRFSAERPKGSFSTLEIQRTEQGDSAMYLCASSPALEETQYFGPGTRLLVL.

This clone was picked up a small number of times. The CDR3 coding sequence is TGTGCCATCAGTGGACAGACCTACGAGCAGTACTTC. Translated, it gives CAISGQTYEQYF. V is TRBV10-3 and J is TRBJ2-7; D might be TRBD1 (5 bases). Germline V gene lookup returns CDR1 ENHRY and CDR2 SYGVKD. This CDR3 spans 12 amino acids. Trimming left V 4 bases short and J 2 bases short, with 6 bases between.

The CDR3 sequence: CASSISSGANVLTF. The CDR3 nucleotides are TGTGCCAGTAGTATAAGCTCTGGGGCCAACGTCCTGACTTTC. This chain uses TRBV19 with TRBJ2-6; D is ambiguous. The germline V gene has CDR1 LNHDA and CDR2 SQIVND (reference sequence). The CDR3 length is 14 residues. V lost 2 bases and J lost 0, with 2 bases in between.

The chain carries TRBV13 and TRBJ2-5; D remains ambiguous. The CDR3 length is 12 residues. V lost 3 bases and J 5 bases, leaving 7 bases between the germline ends. Per germline, CDR1 PRHDT and CDR2 FYEKMQ (reference sequence). This CDR3 reads CASSLGVETQYF. For the CDR3, the DNA is TGTGCCAGCAGCTTGGGCGTGGAGACCCAGTACTTC.

This clone was seen a few times. This chain connects TRBV7-8 to TRBJ2-3; 9 nucleotides match TRBD2. Germline values: CDR1 SGHVS, CDR2 FQNEAQ. The junction had 8 bases not matched to a gene; V was cut back by 3 bases and J by 1 base. CDR3 length equals 17 residues. The CDR3, as DNA: TGTGCCAGCAGCTTTACTCCTAGCGGGGAGGGCACAGATACGCAGTATTTT. This encodes CASSFTPSGEGTDTQYF.

The V call is TRBV4-2, the J call TRBJ2-7; TRBD1 matches 10 bases. There are 14 residues in the CDR3. The germline gives CDR1 LGHNA, CDR2 YNFKEQ. J lost 4 bases, V lost 4 bases, and 4 bases had no gene match. The CDR3 protein is CASSPGTGAYEQYF. DNA of the CDR3: TGTGCCAGCAGCCCCGGGACAGGGGCGTACGAGCAGTACTTC.

The rearrangement joins TRBV7-9 to TRBJ1-1, with 7 bases that match TRBD1. Trimming at V came to 5 bases and at J to 1 base, leaving 10 bases not matched to a gene. Germline V gene lookup returns CDR1 SEHNR and CDR2 FQNEAQ (reference sequence). This CDR3 has 16 amino acids. CDR3 nucleotide sequence: TGTGCCAGCAGCCGACGGACAGGTGGCGAGAACACTGAAGCTTTCTTT. This translates into CASSRRTGGENTEAFF.

This clone appeared a single time. V usage is TRBV9 and J usage is TRBJ1-3, with TRBD1 as a possible D gene (6 bases). CDR1 SGDLS and CDR2 YYNGEE come from the germline V gene. The V gene lost 0 bases and the J gene lost 2 bases, with 12 bases spanning the gap. This CDR3 spans 16 amino acids. The CDR3 coding sequence is TGTGCCAGCAGCGTAGGGCTCGGGACAACTGGAAACACCATATATTTT. Its protein is CASSVGLGTTGNTIYF. Together with reference TRBV9 and TRBJ1-3, the CDR3 gives the full variable domain: DSGVTQTPKHLITATGQRVTLRCSPRSGDLSVYWYQQSLDQGLQFLIQYYNGEERAKGNILERFSAQQFPDLHSELNLSSLELGDSALYFCASSVGLGTTGNTIYFGEGSWLTVV.

V is TRBV9 and J is TRBJ1-1; possible D gene TRBD1, 6 bases. This CDR3 region has 13 residues. V lost 4 bases and J lost 4, with 11 bases in between. The germline V gene has CDR1 SGDLS and CDR2 YYNGEE. This CDR3 reads CASSRGGTTEAFF. The CDR3 DNA is TGTGCCAGCAGCCGAGGGGGGACCACTGAAGCTTTCTTT.

This clone was recorded only once. The V and J genes are TRBV15 and TRBJ2-7, with a weak D call TRBD2 (5 bases). The V gene lost 10 bases and the J gene lost 2 bases, with 18 bases spanning the gap. CDR1 is LNHNV, CDR2 YYDKDF, per germline (reference sequence). This CDR3 has 14 residues. The CDR3 bases are TGTGCCAGTACGCCCGATCGAGGGACCTACGAGCAGTACTTC. This codes for CASTPDRGTYEQYF.

This clone was recorded only once. The chain recombines TRBV10-2 with TRBJ1-2, with D tentatively TRBD1 (6 bases). V was cut by 7 bases and J by 4 bases, with 13 bases left in between. Per the germline V gene, CDR1 is WSHSY and CDR2 is SAAADI. This CDR3 is 13 amino acids long. CDR3: CASTEGVGYGYTF. The CDR3 DNA reads TGCGCCAGCACCGAGGGGGTAGGCTATGGCTACACCTTC.

The chain employs TRBV7-9 and TRBJ2-6, with unresolved D. CDR3 length: 14 amino acids. CDR1 is SEHNR, CDR2 FQNEAQ, per germline (reference sequence). Trimming stripped 4 bases from V and 0 bases from J, with 4 bases between. The DNA of the CDR3 is TGTGCCAGCAGCTCCTTCTCTGGGGCCAACGTCCTGACTTTC. This gives the protein CASSSFSGANVLTF.

This chain links TRBV11-2 with TRBJ2-5; D gene unclear. Germline V gene sequence: CDR1 SGHAT, CDR2 FQNNGV. The CDR3 totals 11 residues. V shed 5 bases and J shed 7 bases, with 8 bases lying between them. For the CDR3, the DNA is TGTGCCAGCAGCCGTCCAGGGACCCAGTACTTC. This translates into CASSRPGTQYF.

This clone was seen only a few times. The rearrangement uses TRBV27 and TRBJ1-6; D is uncertain. The CDR3 is made up of 14 amino acids. V lost 6 bases and J 8 bases, leaving 14 bases between the germline ends. Germline values: CDR1 MNHEY, CDR2 SMNVEV (reference sequence). This CDR3 is CASRPSGDYSPLHF. The CDR3 DNA reads as TGTGCCAGCAGACCCTCGGGAGACTATTCACCCCTCCACTTT.

V is TRBV5-7 and J is TRBJ2-5, with no clear D. TRBV5-7 is assigned to the ORF class and has an uncertain function. This CDR3 comprises 16 residues. Trimming pared 1 base from V and 5 bases from J, leaving 18 bases between. CDR3 DNA: TGTGCCAGCAGCTTGAAGGATCTGGGGAAAAGGGAGACCCAGTACTTC. Translating gives CASSLKDLGKRETQYF.

V gene TRBV7-9 combines with J gene TRBJ2-1, with a tentative D call TRBD1 (6 bases). With 6 bases removed from V and 3 bases from J, the gap between germline ends came to 12 bases. CDR1 SEHNR and CDR2 FQNEAQ come from the germline V gene (reference sequence). The CDR3 is made up of 14 amino acids. As DNA, the CDR3 is TGTGCCAGCAGACTCGGGACAAACTACAATGAGCAGTTCTTC. This gives the protein CASRLGTNYNEQFF.

J is TRBJ2-7 and V is TRBV9; 13 nucleotides agree with TRBD2. There are 17 residues in the CDR3. CDR1 and CDR2 (germline): SGDLS, YYNGEE. J lost 6 bases, V lost 3 bases, and 12 bases had no gene match. CDR3 region: CASSAGDGLAGVLEQYF. CDR3 nucleotides: TGTGCCAGCAGCGCAGGAGACGGACTAGCGGGGGTTCTCGAGCAGTACTTC.

This clone has a single count. The V and J genes are TRBV30 and TRBJ1-2; 8 bases line up with TRBD1. Trimming removed 7 bases from V and 6 bases from J; junction bases left unmatched: 13. From germline, CDR1 is GTSNPN and CDR2 SVGIG (reference sequence). This CDR3 spans 14 amino acids. CDR3 DNA sequence: TGTGCCTACGACAGGGGACTTATTTTAGATGGCTACACCTTC. This translates into CAYDRGLILDGYTF.

The chain couples TRBV4-1 to TRBJ1-1, with D possibly matching TRBD1 (5 bases). There are 15 residues in the CDR3. Trimming left V 7 bases short and J 1 base short, with 16 bases between. In germline, CDR1 is MGHRA, CDR2 YSYEKL. Written as DNA, the CDR3 is TGCGCCAGCAACCCAGGGAGAGGGACGAACACTGAAGCTTTCTTT. Translating it yields CASNPGRGTNTEAFF.

This clone showed up just once. This rearrangement joins TRBV27 to TRBJ2-1; D gene uncertain. The CDR3 consists of 13 residues. Per the germline V gene, CDR1 is MNHEY and CDR2 is SMNVEV (reference sequence). V was cut by 3 bases and J by 4 bases, with 7 bases left in between. The CDR3 sequence: CASSFTEYNEQFF. The CDR3 DNA follows: TGTGCCAGCAGTTTCACAGAGTACAATGAGCAGTTCTTC.